These 5 T cell receptor beta chains were sequenced from one sample in a study of control samples from healthy donors and cancer patients. Only in-frame clones appear in the TCRdb table, and some are missing; sequencing was by immunoSEQ multiplex PCR. The sample lists over 150,000 clones, 90% seen once, with over 1.1% in the top ten. Sequencing was performed on blood. The receptors shown here come from a woman between 45 and 65 years old in good health.

The J gene is TRBJ1-5, the V gene TRBV29-1; possibly TRBD1 for D (6 bases). V was pared by 6 bases and J by 7 bases, with 28 bases between. The CDR3 extends over 17 amino acids. From germline, CDR1 is SQVTM and CDR2 ANQGSEA. CDR3 amino acids: CSVTVGLDRIGGQPQHF. For the CDR3, the DNA is TGCAGCGTGACTGTGGGCCTAGACAGGATAGGGGGGCAGCCCCAGCATTTT. The whole variable domain, remainder taken from reference TRBV29-1 and TRBJ1-5, is SAVISQKPSRDICQRGTSLTIQCQVDSQVTMMFWYRQQPGQSLTLIATANQGSEATYESGFVIDKFPISRPNLTFSTLTVSNMSPEDSSIYLCSVTVGLDRIGGQPQHFGDGTRLSIL.

This chain uses TRBV4-2 with TRBJ2-2; TRBD1 matches 11 bases. CDR1 is LGHNA and CDR2 is YNFKEQ in the germline V gene. The junction had 4 bases not matched to a gene; V was cut back by 1 base and J by 3 bases. The CDR3 is 17 residues long. DNA for the CDR3: TGTGCCAGCAGCCAAGCGGGACAGGGGGGATACACCGGGGAGCTGTTTTTT. It codes for CASSQAGQGGYTGELFF.

The V call is TRBV27, the J call TRBJ1-4, with 9 bases fitting TRBD1. The V and J ends lost 5 bases and 0 bases, in that order; junction bases with no gene match: 10. The CDR3 covers 18 residues. Germline V gene data show CDR1 as MNHEY and CDR2 as SMNVEV (reference sequence). The DNA for the CDR3 is TGTGCCAGCAGTCAAGGACAGGGGAGGAGGGCAACTAATGAAAAACTGTTTTTT. It is translated as CASSQGQGRRATNEKLFF.

The rearrangement links TRBV7-2 to TRBJ2-3; D uncertain. This CDR3 region has 14 residues. The germline V gene encodes CDR1 SGHTA and CDR2 FQGNSA. Trimming took 3 bases from V and 4 from J, leaving 11 bases between them. The CDR3: CASSFSSPPDTQYF. The DNA of the CDR3 is TGTGCCAGCAGCTTTAGTTCCCCCCCAGATACGCAGTATTTT.

The chain uses TRBV5-1 and TRBJ1-1; D unresolved. The germline CDR1 and CDR2 sequences are SGHRS and YFSETQ. Trimming shortened V by 9 bases and J by 4 bases, and 37 bases separated the two germline ends. This CDR3 spans 20 amino acids. The CDR3 protein is CATNPTPTELGNTRSTEAFF. The CDR3 DNA follows: TGCGCCACAAACCCGACCCCGACGGAGTTGGGGAACACTAGGAGCACTGAAGCTTTCTTT.